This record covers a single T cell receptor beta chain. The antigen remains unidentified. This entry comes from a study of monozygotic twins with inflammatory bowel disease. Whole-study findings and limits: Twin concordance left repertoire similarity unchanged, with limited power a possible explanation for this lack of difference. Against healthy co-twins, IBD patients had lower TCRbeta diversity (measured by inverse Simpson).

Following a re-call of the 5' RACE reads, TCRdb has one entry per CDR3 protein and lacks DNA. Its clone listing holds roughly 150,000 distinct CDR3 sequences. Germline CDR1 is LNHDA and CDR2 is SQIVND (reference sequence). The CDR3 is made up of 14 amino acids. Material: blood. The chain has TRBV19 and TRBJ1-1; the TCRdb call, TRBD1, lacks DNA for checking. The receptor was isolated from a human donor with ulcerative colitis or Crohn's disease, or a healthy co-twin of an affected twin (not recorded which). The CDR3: CASSTTGSRTEAFF.